This T cell receptor (beta chain) stems from a study of control samples from healthy donors and cancer patients. V shed 0 bases and J 5 bases; nucleotides not matched to a gene: 5. Germline V gene sequence: CDR1 SGHRS, CDR2 YFSETQ. CDR3 length equals 16 residues. Data came from immunoSEQ multiplex PCR; TCRdb stores just in-frame clones and leaves some out. This table has 120,000 to 150,000 clones, 75% to 95% appearing once. This chain joins TRBV5-1 and TRBJ1-4; 9 positions match TRBD1. The sequencing input was blood. The receptor comes from a man aged 25 to 45 in good health. The CDR3 region has the DNA TGCGCCAGCAGCTTGGCCACCGGGACAGGGAATGAAAAACTGTTTTTT. Amino acids: CASSLATGTGNEKLFF.